This T cell receptor beta chain was sequenced during a study of shared clonotypes between healthy human individuals. Overall study: Donors had three CD4 naive, three CD4 memory, two CD8 naive and one CD8 memory plate apiece.

Study-level points and caveats: Clonotype sharing among donors, it was expected, would be affected by sequencing depth. Around 5% was the fraction of naive CD4 clonotypes found shared across several donors.

V shed 1 base and J 5 bases; nucleotides not matched to a gene: 4. This CDR3 contains 14 residues. Germline loops: CDR1 KGHSH, CDR2 LQKENI. In the case of this clone: Its antigen is unidentified.

The repertoire was sequenced with immunoSEQ multiplex PCR; TCRdb's copy has only in-frame clones and lacks some. The sample lists some 2,100,000 clones; roughly 95% were seen once. This clonotype originated in a man younger than 35 in good health. The sample taken for sequencing was naive CD4+ T cells sorted from blood. Sample subset: CD45RA+ positively selected. The chain joins TRBV18 to TRBJ2-5; TRBD2 aligns across 7 bases. CDR3 loop: CASSPRLAQETQYF. The CDR3 DNA sequence: TGTGCCAGCTCACCACGACTAGCCCAGGAGACCCAGTACTTC.